The 25 T cell receptor beta chains reported below all come from one sample, sequenced in a study of OX40 agonist ivuxolimab in advanced cancers. Produced via immunoSEQ multiplex PCR; TCRdb's table is partial and in-frame only. The sample includes about 61,000 clones, 82% seen only once; the top ten take under 0.6%. The sample here was CD4+ or CD8+ T cells sorted from blood, taken in a trial of the OX40 agonist ivuxolimab. Receptors originate from an adult with an advanced solid tumor such as melanoma, head and neck, liver or kidney cancer.

This chain joins TRBV18 and TRBJ2-1, with 7 bases identical to TRBD1. The trim removed 2 bases at V and 0 bases at J, leaving 4 bases unmatched. This CDR3 is built from 16 residues. Germline assignment: CDR1 KGHSH and CDR2 LQKENI. CDR3 nucleotides: TGTGCCAGCTCACCATCCGGGACAGTCTCCTACAATGAGCAGTTCTTC. Translating it yields CASSPSGTVSYNEQFF.

The gene calls are TRBV18 and TRBJ2-1; 9 bases align to TRBD1. This CDR3 comprises 15 residues. The germline V gene has CDR1 KGHSH and CDR2 LQKENI. The junction had 6 bases not matched to a gene; V was cut back by 6 bases and J by 3 bases. The CDR3 DNA reads as TGTGCCAGCTCGTCGACAGGGGGGAACTACAATGAGCAGTTCTTC. This gives the protein CASSSTGGNYNEQFF. The whole variable domain, filled in from reference TRBV18 and TRBJ2-1, reads NAGVMQNPRHLVRRRGQEARLRCSPMKGHSHVYWYRQLPEEGLKFMVYLQKENIIDESGMPKERFSAEFPKEGPSILRIQQVVRGDSAAYFCASSSTGGNYNEQFFGPGTRLTVL.

J is TRBJ2-5 and V is TRBV5-1, with TRBD2 matching 14 bases. With 5 bases clipped from V and 5 bases from J, the junction kept 11 bases outside the gene matches. The CDR3 sequence is 17 residues long. CDR1 and CDR2 (germline): SGHRS, YFSETQ. The CDR3 DNA follows: TGCGCCAGCAGTTCCGGGACTAGCGGGAGTGTACAGGAGACCCAGTACTTC. It translates to CASSSGTSGSVQETQYF.

The chain recombines TRBV29-1 with TRBJ1-2, with D perhaps matching TRBD1 (6 bases). This CDR3 is 13 amino acids long. The germline CDR1 and CDR2 sequences are SQVTM and ANQGSEA. The ends were cut back, 6 bases at V and 3 bases at J, with 14 bases in the middle. The CDR3 sequence: CSVTQGRDYGYTF. For the CDR3, the DNA is TGCAGCGTAACTCAGGGGCGCGACTATGGCTACACCTTC.

The chain links TRBV19 to TRBJ2-1, with TRBD2 matching over 9 bases. Germline loops: CDR1 LNHDA, CDR2 SQIVND (reference sequence). V lost 5 bases to trimming and J lost 11 bases; unmatched junction nucleotides: 10. This CDR3 region has 14 residues. CDR3 nucleotides: TGTGCCAGTAGTGGACGGACTAGCGAGGGGAAGCAGTTCTTC. Residues: CASSGRTSEGKQFF.

Here the CDR3 reads CASSLFRRTDTQYF. DNA of the CDR3: TGTGCCAGCAGTTTATTTAGGCGAACAGATACGCAGTATTTT. J is TRBJ2-3 and V is TRBV27; D is unclear. The CDR3 spans 14 residues. V lost 1 base and J 3 bases, leaving 8 bases between the germline ends. Per the germline V gene, CDR1 is MNHEY and CDR2 is SMNVEV (reference sequence).

This chain uses TRBV30 with TRBJ1-1, with D perhaps matching TRBD1 (5 bases). Germline CDR1 is GTSNPN and CDR2 is SVGIG (reference sequence). The CDR3 covers 14 residues. V lost 1 base to trimming and J lost 1 base, with 10 bases between them. The DNA of the CDR3 is TGTGCCTGGAGTGCCGGGACGGCGAACACTGAAGCTTTCTTT. Protein product: CAWSAGTANTEAFF.

In its sample, this clone was seen once. The V and J genes are TRBV29-1 and TRBJ2-1; 7 positions agree with TRBD1. V lost 5 bases to trimming and J lost 4 bases; unmatched junction nucleotides: 8. Germline V gives CDR1 SQVTM, CDR2 ANQGSEA. The CDR3 is 14 amino acids. The CDR3 loop is CSVPDRVTYNEQFF. Written as DNA, the CDR3 is TGCAGCGTTCCCGACAGGGTAACTTACAATGAGCAGTTCTTC.

V is TRBV18 and J is TRBJ1-2, with 7 positions matching TRBD1. Losses at the gene ends were 2 bases for V and 3 bases for J; bases not matched to a gene: 6. Germline V gene sequence: CDR1 KGHSH, CDR2 LQKENI. CDR3 length: 15 residues. The CDR3 DNA is TGTGCCAGCTCACCATACGACAGGGACGACTATGGCTACACCTTC. It translates to CASSPYDRDDYGYTF.

The chain couples TRBV30 to TRBJ1-2, with D possibly TRBD1 on 5 matching bases. The V end was cut by 2 bases, the J end by 2 bases, with 18 bases between. Germline CDR1 is GTSNPN and CDR2 is SVGIG (reference sequence). The CDR3 length is 16 residues. The CDR3 region is CAWSHPPPRENYGYTF. CDR3 DNA sequence: TGTGCCTGGAGTCATCCGCCCCCCAGGGAGAACTATGGCTACACCTTC.

The V call is TRBV5-1, the J call TRBJ2-2; a possible D gene is TRBD2 (6 bases). The CDR3 spans 16 residues. Germline CDR1 is SGHRS and CDR2 is YFSETQ. Trimming pared 3 bases from V and 2 bases from J, leaving 14 bases between. The CDR3 DNA is TGCGCCAGCAGCTGGAGGGCACAGATTAACACCGGGGAGCTGTTTTTT. This sequence encodes CASSWRAQINTGELFF.

V and J are TRBV6-1 and TRBJ1-1; D not resolved. The CDR3 covers 13 residues. The germline gives CDR1 MNHNS, CDR2 SASEGT. V dropped 2 bases and J dropped 4 bases, with 8 bases sitting between them. The CDR3 DNA reads TGTGCCAGCAGTGAATCGAGGGTCACTGAAGCTTTCTTT. It encodes CASSESRVTEAFF.

The chain recombines TRBV7-7 with TRBJ2-5; the D gene is possibly TRBD2 (6 bases). V was pared by 4 bases and J by 4 bases, with 10 bases between. CDR3 length: 13 amino acids. CDR1 is SSHAT, CDR2 FNYEAQ, per germline (reference sequence). The CDR3, as DNA: TGTGCCAGCAGCTCGGGGGTCGCAGAGACCCAGTACTTC. Translation: CASSSGVAETQYF.

The gene calls are TRBV30 and TRBJ2-7, with 9 bases lining up with TRBD1. V shed 7 bases and J 7 bases; nucleotides not matched to a gene: 17. CDR1 is GTSNPN, CDR2 SVGIG, per germline (reference sequence). CDR3 length: 15 amino acids. The DNA for the CDR3 is TGTGCCTTGGACAAGAACCGGGACAGGGTGTCTGAGCAGTACTTC. Translation gives CALDKNRDRVSEQYF.

V and J are TRBV18 and TRBJ2-7, with 7 bases identical to TRBD1. The germline V gene encodes CDR1 KGHSH and CDR2 LQKENI. V gave up 4 bases and J gave up 0 bases; unmatched junction bases: 3. The length of the CDR3 is 14 residues. The CDR3 here is CASSRTGDSYEQYF. The CDR3 nucleotides read TGTGCCAGCTCACGGACAGGAGACTCCTACGAGCAGTACTTC.

This chain uses TRBV11-2 with TRBJ1-3, with D possibly being TRBD1 (5 bases). Trimming pared 4 bases from V and 8 bases from J, leaving 21 bases between. This CDR3 region has 16 residues. Germline CDR1 SGHAT, CDR2 FQNNGV. CDR3 in amino acids: CASSSGYVRAGYTIYF. CDR3 sequence (DNA): TGTGCCAGCAGCTCCGGCTATGTCAGGGCCGGCTACACCATATATTTT.

There are a few counts of this clone. The genes are TRBV7-9 and TRBJ2-7; D could derive from TRBD1 or TRBD2 (6 bases each). There are 15 residues in the CDR3. Between the trimmed V and J ends, which lost 1 base and 4 bases, there was a span of 14 bases. CDR1 SEHNR and CDR2 FQNEAQ come from the germline V gene (reference sequence). In nucleotides, the CDR3 is TGTGCCAGCAGCTTAGAGGGGGGCGGAATTTACGAGCAGTACTTC. Residues: CASSLEGGGIYEQYF. The complete variable domain, with remaining parts taken from reference TRBV7-9 and TRBJ2-7, reads DTGVSQNPRHKITKRGQNVTFRCDPISEHNRLYWYRQTLGQGPEFLTYFQNEAQLEKSRLLSDRFSAERPKGSFSTLEIQRTEQGDSAMYLCASSLEGGGIYEQYFGPGTRLTVT.

This chain connects TRBV2 to TRBJ1-5; tentative D call: TRBD1 (5 bases). The germline V gene encodes CDR1 SNHLY and CDR2 FYNNEI. Trimming stripped 5 bases from V and 7 bases from J, with 15 bases between. CDR3 size: 14 residues. CDR3 residues: CASSPGTPGQPQHF. CDR3 DNA sequence: TGTGCCAGCAGTCCCGGGACCCCGGGGCAGCCCCAGCATTTT.

The CDR3 DNA follows: TGTGCCGCATCGGGACGGAACTCCTACGAGCAGTACTTC. It encodes CAASGRNSYEQYF. The V gene is TRBV19, the J gene TRBJ2-7; D is possibly TRBD1 or TRBD2 (5 bases each). CDR1 is LNHDA and CDR2 is SQIVND in the germline V gene (reference sequence). The CDR3 is made up of 13 amino acids. Trimming left V 11 bases short and J 0 bases short, with 14 bases between.

The chain employs TRBV28 and TRBJ2-3, with a weak D call TRBD1 (6 bases). Germline-derived CDR1 and CDR2 are MDHEN and SYDVKM. The V and J ends lost 5 bases and 2 bases respectively, with 14 bases between them. The CDR3 sequence is 15 residues long. The CDR3 DNA reads TGTGCCAGCAGTCTCAACGTGGGGGCCACAGATACGCAGTATTTT. Translated: CASSLNVGATDTQYF.

V and J are TRBV28 and TRBJ1-1, with D perhaps TRBD1 (6 bases). CDR3 size: 14 residues. The germline V gene encodes CDR1 MDHEN and CDR2 SYDVKM. Deletions cut 7 bases from V and 5 bases from J, with 17 bases between. The DNA of the CDR3 is TGTGCCAGCATCCGGGGGGGCGCCCGGACTGAAGCTTTCTTT. Amino acids: CASIRGGARTEAFF.

This chain uses TRBV28 with TRBJ1-1; D not resolved. In germline, CDR1 is MDHEN, CDR2 SYDVKM. Trimming took 1 base from V and 2 from J, leaving 5 bases between them. The CDR3 length is 13 residues. CDR3 nucleotides: TGTGCCAGCAGTTTATTATATAACACTGAAGCTTTCTTT. It is translated as CASSLLYNTEAFF.

This clone was found a few times. CDR3 nucleotide sequence: TGCGCCAGCCGCTCGTTGAACACTGAAGCTTTCTTT. It encodes CASRSLNTEAFF. The rearrangement joins TRBV10-2 to TRBJ1-1, with unresolved D. Germline V lookup: CDR1 WSHSY, CDR2 SAAADI. Trimming removed 8 bases from V and 0 bases from J, with 7 bases in between. The CDR3 is made up of 12 amino acids.

This sequence joins TRBV19 and TRBJ2-1; 8 nucleotides match TRBD2. The CDR3 is 16 residues long. The trim removed 6 bases at V and 2 bases at J, leaving 9 bases unmatched. Germline V CDR1 and CDR2: LNHDA, SQIVND (reference sequence). This chain's CDR3 is CASRLQSGRTYNEQFF. CDR3 DNA: TGTGCCAGTAGGCTCCAGAGCGGGAGAACCTACAATGAGCAGTTCTTC.

V gene TRBV9 combines with J gene TRBJ2-1; a weak D match, TRBD2 (5 bases). Trimming removed 0 bases from V and 6 bases from J, with 22 bases in between. This CDR3 has 18 residues. Germline CDR1 reads SGDLS; CDR2 reads YYNGEE. CDR3 bases: TGTGCCAGCAGCGTAGATCCCGACTCGATGTGGCGGGCCAATGAGCAGTTCTTC. This gives the protein CASSVDPDSMWRANEQFF.